These T cell receptor beta chains were read from a single sample in a study of blood T cell repertoires in COVID-19. Profiling relied on immunoSEQ multiplex PCR, and the TCRdb table lists in-frame clones only, not all of them. This table has about 97,000 clones, roughly 80% appearing once. The specimen sequenced was peripheral blood. The receptors shown here come from a man aged 60 to 69 with acute or convalescent COVID-19. The CDR3 runs from the conserved cysteine through the conserved F or W. D genes are given only for firm matches. Size values are once, few and many counts, or a class for expanded clones, and some rows have none.

V,D,J,size,CDR3,DNA
TRBV6-2/TRBV6-3,-,TRBJ2-7,few,CASSYRGIAGRSYEQYF,TGTGCCAGCAGTTACAGGGGGATAGCGGGTCGCTCCTACGAGCAGTACTTC
TRBV5-4,TRBD1,TRBJ1-6,-,CASSVAGTANSPLHF,TGTGCCAGCAGCGTCGCCGGGACAGCTAATTCACCCCTCCACTTT
TRBV6-5,-,TRBJ1-2,-,CASSYSLTYNYGYTF,TGTGCCAGCAGTTACTCTCTGACTTATAACTATGGCTACACCTTC
TRBV11-3,-,TRBJ2-1,few,CATSNEQFF,TGTGCCACATCCAATGAGCAGTTCTTC
TRBV6-5,TRBD1,TRBJ2-7,-,CASRPRTGGYEQYF,TGTGCCAGCAGGCCCCGGACAGGGGGATACGAGCAGTACTTC
TRBV5-4,-,TRBJ1-2,-,CASSLDAGAGYTF,TGTGCCAGCAGCTTGGATGCAGGGGCTGGCTACACCTTC
TRBV29-1,-,TRBJ1-2,-,CSSPTTGGGGGGYTF,TGCAGCTCCCCAACCACCGGTGGGGGCGGAGGTGGCTACACCTTC
TRBV19,-,TRBJ2-2,-,CASSMRGGTGELFF,TGTGCCAGTAGTATGAGGGGAGGCACCGGGGAGCTGTTTTTT
TRBV4-1,-,TRBJ1-3,once,CASSHPREPSSGNTIYF,TGCGCCAGCAGCCACCCGAGGGAACCGAGCTCTGGAAACACCATATATTTT
TRBV7-2,TRBD2,TRBJ2-2,few,CASSLVSGRTSGNTGELFF,TGTGCCAGCAGCTTAGTCTCAGGAAGGACTAGCGGGAACACCGGGGAGCTGTTTTTT
TRBV5-4,TRBD1,TRBJ2-3,-,CASSSGTVEDTQYF,TGTGCCAGCAGCTCCGGGACAGTGGAAGATACGCAGTATTTT
TRBV18,TRBD1,TRBJ2-7,-,CASSQRQGEYEQYF,TGTGCCAGCTCTCAACGACAGGGGGAGTACGAGCAGTACTTC
TRBV6-5,-,TRBJ2-3,-,CASSIQVDGTDTQYF,TGTGCCAGCAGCATACAGGTTGATGGCACAGATACGCAGTATTTT
TRBV6-1,TRBD2,TRBJ2-7,-,CASSGGGRAYEQYF,TGTGCCAGCAGTGGGGGGGGGAGGGCCTACGAGCAGTACTTC
TRBV24-1,TRBD1,TRBJ2-3,few,CATSGSGGGDTQYF,TGTGCCACCAGTGGTTCAGGGGGTGGGGATACGCAGTATTTT
TRBV27,TRBD1,TRBJ2-7,-,CASSRGTGSSSYEQYF,TGTGCCAGCAGCCGAGGGACAGGGTCGAGCTCCTACGAGCAGTACTTC
TRBV28,-,TRBJ1-1,-,CASSPETENTEAFF,TGTGCCAGCAGTCCCGAGACAGAGAACACTGAAGCTTTCTTT
TRBV9,-,TRBJ2-3,-,CASSRLNADTQYF,TGTGCCAGCAGCCGACTTAACGCAGATACGCAGTATTTT
TRBV20-1,-,TRBJ1-1,-,CSANEYKTGPDTEAFF,TGCAGTGCTAATGAATACAAAACAGGGCCCGACACTGAAGCTTTCTTT
TRBV5-8,-,TRBJ2-2,-,CASSLGHPNTGELFF,TGTGCCAGCAGCTTAGGACACCCGAACACCGGGGAGCTGTTTTTT